This T cell receptor (beta chain) was profiled in a study of T-cell reconstitution after alpha-beta-depleted transplantation in children. Study-level findings and limits: For some patients, TCRbeta diversity was high at day 60 because of recipient T cells and thymic progenitors that survived. A year had passed since transplant, and T-cell counts and diversity by then came mostly from newly produced T cells.

On this clonotype itself: As yet, its antigen is unknown.

Losses at the gene ends were 3 bases for V and 2 bases for J; bases not matched to a gene: 3. The CDR3 is made up of 16 amino acids. Unique molecular identifiers tagged the TCRbeta library. TCRdb independently ran MiXCR on the PCR reads; one entry per CDR3 protein. The sample lists approximately 210,000 distinct CDR3 sequences; approximately 15% were seen once. The sample consisted of PBMCs, mostly from graft donor cells, taken 360 days after TCRalphabeta/CD19-depleted stem cell transplant. This sequence was found in a male patient aged 2-15 years who had a stem cell transplant for acute lymphoblastic leukemia, so the T cells may come from the graft donor. This chain links TRBV12-3 or TRBV12-4 with TRBJ2-3, with 12 bases fitting TRBD1. CDR3 residues: CASSLGDRGHTDTQYF. The CDR3 DNA reads as TGTGCCAGCAGTTTGGGGGACAGGGGGCACACAGATACGCAGTATTTT.